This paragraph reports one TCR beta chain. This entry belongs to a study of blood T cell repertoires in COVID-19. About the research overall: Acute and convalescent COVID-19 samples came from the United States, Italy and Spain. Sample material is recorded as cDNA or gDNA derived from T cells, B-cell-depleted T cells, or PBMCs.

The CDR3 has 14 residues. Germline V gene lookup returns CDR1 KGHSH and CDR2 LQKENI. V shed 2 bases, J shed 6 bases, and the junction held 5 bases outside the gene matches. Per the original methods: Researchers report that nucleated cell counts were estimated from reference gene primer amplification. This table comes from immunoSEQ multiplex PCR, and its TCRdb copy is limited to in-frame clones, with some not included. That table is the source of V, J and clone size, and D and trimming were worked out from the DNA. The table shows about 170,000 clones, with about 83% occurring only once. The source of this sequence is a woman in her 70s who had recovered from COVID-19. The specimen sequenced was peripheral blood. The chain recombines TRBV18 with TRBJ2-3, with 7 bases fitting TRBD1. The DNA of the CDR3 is TGTGCCAGCTCACCAAGGACAGGCAGGGATACGCAGTATTTT. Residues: CASSPRTGRDTQYF.